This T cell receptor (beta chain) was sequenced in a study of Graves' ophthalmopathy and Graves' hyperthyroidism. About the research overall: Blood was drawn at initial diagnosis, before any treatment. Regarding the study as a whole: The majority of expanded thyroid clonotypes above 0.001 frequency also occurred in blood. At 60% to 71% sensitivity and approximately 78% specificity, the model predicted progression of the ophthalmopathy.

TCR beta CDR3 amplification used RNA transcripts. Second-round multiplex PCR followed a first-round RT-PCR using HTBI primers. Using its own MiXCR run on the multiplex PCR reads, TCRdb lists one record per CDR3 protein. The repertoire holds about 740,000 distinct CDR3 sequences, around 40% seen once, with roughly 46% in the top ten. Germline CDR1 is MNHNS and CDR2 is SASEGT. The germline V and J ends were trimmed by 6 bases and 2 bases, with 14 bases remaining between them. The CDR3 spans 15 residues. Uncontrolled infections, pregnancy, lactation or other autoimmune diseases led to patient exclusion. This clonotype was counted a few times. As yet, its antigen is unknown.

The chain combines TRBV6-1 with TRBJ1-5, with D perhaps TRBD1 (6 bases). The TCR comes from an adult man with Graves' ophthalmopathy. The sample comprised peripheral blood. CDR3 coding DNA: TGTGCCAGCAGAGGGACATGGTGGGGCAATCAGCCCCAGCATTTT. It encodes CASRGTWWGNQPQHF.